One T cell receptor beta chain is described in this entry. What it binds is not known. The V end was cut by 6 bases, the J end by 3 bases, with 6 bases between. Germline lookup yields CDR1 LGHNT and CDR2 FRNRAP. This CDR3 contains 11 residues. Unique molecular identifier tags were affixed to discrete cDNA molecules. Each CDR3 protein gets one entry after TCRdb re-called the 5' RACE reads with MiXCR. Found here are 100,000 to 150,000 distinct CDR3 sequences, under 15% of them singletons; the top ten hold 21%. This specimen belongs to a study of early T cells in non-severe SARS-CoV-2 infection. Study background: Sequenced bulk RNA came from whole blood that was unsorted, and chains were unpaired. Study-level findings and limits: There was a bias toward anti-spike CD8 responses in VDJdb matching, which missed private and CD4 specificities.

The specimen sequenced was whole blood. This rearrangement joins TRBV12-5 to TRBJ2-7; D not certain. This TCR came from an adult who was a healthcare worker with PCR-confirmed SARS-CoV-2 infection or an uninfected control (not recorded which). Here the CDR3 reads CASGLGYEQYF. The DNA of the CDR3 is TGTGCTAGTGGACTCGGCTACGAGCAGTACTTC. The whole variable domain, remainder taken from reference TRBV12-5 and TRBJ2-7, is DARVTQTPRHKVTEMGQEVTMRCQPILGHNTVFWYRQTMMQGLELLAYFRNRAPLDDSGMPKDRFSAEMPDATLATLKIQPSEPRDSAVYFCASGLGYEQYFGPGTRLTVT.